Listed below are T cell receptor beta chains from one sample, sequenced in a study of blood T cell repertoires in COVID-19. Produced via immunoSEQ multiplex PCR; TCRdb's table is partial and in-frame only. This sample has 99,000 or so clones, with about four fifths found just once. Source material: peripheral blood. Source of these receptors: a woman older than 75 with acute or convalescent COVID-19. CDR3s include the opening cysteine and the closing phenylalanine or tryptophan. A D gene is named only where the DNA matches it firmly. The size of a clone is reported for some rows only, either as once, few or many, or as a class for expanded clones.

d_gene	v_gene	len	abundance	j_gene	CDR3aa	CDR3nt
.	TRBV27	13	.	TRBJ2-7	CASSLSVNYEQYF	TGTGCCAGCAGTTTAAGCGTGAACTACGAGCAGTACTTC
TRBD1	TRBV29-1	15	few	TRBJ2-6	CSARIGTAGANVLTF	TGCAGCGCCCGAATCGGGACAGCTGGGGCCAACGTCCTGACTTTC
.	TRBV6-1	13	.	TRBJ2-1	CASSEAPRNEQFF	TGTGCCAGCAGTGAAGCGCCCCGGAATGAGCAGTTCTTC
TRBD2	TRBV28	16	many	TRBJ2-2	CASTPTGLAATGELFF	TGTGCCAGCACCCCCACGGGACTAGCGGCCACCGGGGAGCTGTTTTTT
.	TRBV9	15	.	TRBJ2-5	CASSVGGSHQETQYF	TGTGCCAGCAGCGTAGGAGGGTCCCACCAAGAGACCCAGTACTTC
.	TRBV6-2/TRBV6-3	12	once	TRBJ1-5	CASSYSSQPQHF	TGTGCCAGCAGTTATTCGAGTCAGCCCCAGCATTTT
.	TRBV7-9	14	.	TRBJ2-7	CASSLTGGTYEQYF	TGTGCCAGCAGCTTAACAGGTGGGACCTACGAGCAGTACTTC
.	TRBV24-1	13	.	TRBJ2-2	CATSGRGTGELFF	TGTGCCACCAGTGGTAGAGGTACCGGGGAGCTGTTTTTT
TRBD2	TRBV2	16	.	TRBJ2-7	CASSLGIAGHRSEQYF	TGTGCCAGCAGCCTCGGAATAGCGGGACACAGGTCCGAGCAGTACTTC
.	TRBV5-6	15	few	TRBJ1-1	CASSLGRVARSEAFF	TGTGCCAGCAGCTTGGGTCGTGTGGCTAGGTCAGAAGCTTTCTTT
.	TRBV19	14	.	TRBJ2-2	CASSIEGGTGELFF	TGTGCCAGTAGTATAGAAGGAGGCACCGGGGAGCTGTTTTTT
TRBD1	TRBV3-1/TRBV3-2	14	.	TRBJ1-2	CASSLTGGFRGYTF	TGTGCCAGCAGCCTTACAGGGGGATTTAGAGGCTACACCTTC
TRBD2	TRBV19	14	.	TRBJ2-1	CASSILAGYNEQFF	TGTGCCAGTAGTATACTAGCGGGCTACAATGAGCAGTTCTTC
TRBD1	TRBV7-2	16	.	TRBJ2-2	CASSATGGSLPGELFF	TGTGCCAGCAGCGCGACAGGGGGATCTTTGCCCGGGGAGCTGTTTTTT
.	TRBV5-4	13	.	TRBJ2-3	CAFQAPSTDTQYF	TGTGCCTTTCAGGCCCCGAGTACAGATACGCAGTATTTT
.	TRBV25-1	15	.	TRBJ2-5	CASSEYRGAGETQYF	TGTGCCAGCAGTGAATATCGGGGGGCAGGGGAGACCCAGTACTTC
.	TRBV29-1	11	once	TRBJ2-3	CSVEYTDTQYF	TGCAGCGTTGAGTACACAGATACGCAGTATTTT
TRBD2	TRBV6-2/TRBV6-3	15	.	TRBJ2-1	CASSYSSLAGNEQFF	TGTGCCAGCAGTTACTCGAGTTTAGCGGGAAACGAGCAGTTCTTC
TRBD1	TRBV15	16	.	TRBJ1-5	CATSRGGQGPNQPQHF	TGTGCCACCAGCAGAGGAGGACAGGGCCCCAATCAGCCCCAGCATTTT
.	TRBV7-9	17	.	TRBJ2-3	CASSLGVAEFFTDTQYF	TGTGCCAGCAGCTTAGGAGTGGCGGAGTTTTTCACAGATACGCAGTATTTT
.	TRBV13	14	few	TRBJ1-4	CASSLTASAEKLFF	TGTGCCAGCAGCTTGACAGCTTCCGCGGAAAAACTGTTTTTT
TRBD1	TRBV5-6	14	few	TRBJ1-4	CASSGGQGNEKLFF	TGTGCCAGCAGCGGGGGACAGGGGAATGAAAAACTGTTTTTT
.	TRBV29-1	16	.	TRBJ2-3	CSVGGTKYDSTDTQYF	TGCAGCGTTGGGGGGACAAAATATGATAGCACAGATACGCAGTATTTT
TRBD1	TRBV25-1	15	.	TRBJ2-5	CASSERGTGPETQYF	TGTGCCAGCAGTGAAAGGGGGACAGGGCCGGAGACCCAGTACTTC
.	TRBV24-1	18	.	TRBJ2-3	CATSDSIRGTVATDTQYF	TGTGCCACCAGTGATTCTATTCGCGGGACAGTCGCAACAGATACGCAGTATTTT
TRBD1	TRBV16	15	.	TRBJ2-7	CASSLRTGRSYEQYF	TGTGCCAGCAGCCTCCGGACAGGGCGTTCCTACGAGCAGTACTTC
.	TRBV18	14	few	TRBJ2-5	CASSRGGTGETQYF	TGTGCCAGCTCACGCGGGGGTACAGGGGAGACCCAGTACTTC
TRBD1	TRBV10-3	15	.	TRBJ2-1	CAISGGGQGQNEQFF	TGTGCCATCAGTGGGGGGGGACAGGGCCAGAATGAGCAGTTCTTC
TRBD1	TRBV27	14	.	TRBJ1-1	CASSWDRESSEAFF	TGTGCCAGCAGTTGGGACAGGGAATCATCTGAAGCTTTCTTT
TRBD2	TRBV2	13	.	TRBJ2-5	CASRGLAGETQYF	TGTGCCAGCAGGGGACTAGCAGGAGAGACCCAGTACTTC
TRBD2	TRBV11-2	16	few	TRBJ2-3	CASSFLAGRVTDTQYF	TGTGCCAGCAGCTTTTTAGCGGGACGGGTCACAGATACGCAGTATTTT
.	TRBV2	16	.	TRBJ1-1	CASSEAETMGRTEAFF	TGTGCCAGCAGTGAAGCGGAAACAATGGGGAGGACTGAAGCTTTCTTT
.	TRBV11-3	15	.	TRBJ2-5	CASSLRQRSQETQYF	TGTGCCAGCAGCTTAAGGCAGCGATCTCAAGAGACCCAGTACTTC
TRBD1	TRBV30	18	.	TRBJ1-6	CAWNINRGRGSYNSPLHF	TGTGCCTGGAATATTAACAGGGGAAGAGGCTCCTATAATTCACCCCTCCACTTT
TRBD1	TRBV5-1	14	.	TRBJ2-5	CASSLGQGSETQYF	TGCGCCAGCAGCTTGGGACAGGGTAGCGAGACCCAGTACTTC
TRBD1	TRBV24-1	16	once	TRBJ2-1	CATSDSRGPGYNEQFF	TGTGCCACCAGTGATTCCAGGGGGCCTGGATACAATGAGCAGTTCTTC
.	TRBV11-2	16	.	TRBJ2-5	CASSPMVRNPRETQYF	TGTGCCAGCAGCCCGATGGTTCGAAATCCACGGGAGACCCAGTACTTC
.	TRBV28	14	once	TRBJ1-4	CASRLSATNEKLFF	TGTGCCAGCAGGCTGTCAGCAACTAATGAAAAACTGTTTTTT
.	TRBV28	15	.	TRBJ2-1	CASRTNQRLYNEQFF	TGTGCCAGCAGGACTAATCAACGACTTTACAATGAGCAGTTCTTC
.	TRBV27	13	.	TRBJ1-4	CASSLSMGLELFF	TGTGCCAGCAGTTTATCGATGGGCTTGGAACTGTTTTTT
TRBD1	TRBV5-4	15	once	TRBJ2-5	CASRPTGGLGETQYF	TGTGCCAGCAGACCGACAGGGGGCCTTGGAGAGACCCAGTACTTC
.	TRBV15	15	few	TRBJ2-1	CATSRGLSSYNEQFF	TGTGCCACCAGCAGAGGACTGAGTTCCTACAATGAGCAGTTCTTC
TRBD1	TRBV5-6	17	few	TRBJ1-5	CASSFTGTGFGNQPQHF	TGTGCCAGCAGCTTCACCGGGACAGGGTTTGGGAATCAGCCCCAGCATTTT
.	TRBV28	14	.	TRBJ1-4	CASSPSATNEKLFF	TGTGCCAGCAGTCCCTCCGCAACTAATGAAAAACTGTTTTTT
.	TRBV18	12	once	TRBJ2-2	CASSRGTGELFF	TGTGCCAGCTCCCGGGGCACCGGGGAGCTGTTTTTT
TRBD2	TRBV4-1	18	.	TRBJ2-1	CASSLDFLSSGRNNEQFF	TGCGCCAGCAGCCTCGATTTCTTATCGAGCGGGAGGAACAATGAGCAGTTCTTC
.	TRBV21-1	18	.	TRBJ2-1	CASSKTSYGSAGDNEQFF	TGTGCCAGCAGCAAAACCTCCTACGGTAGCGCGGGTGACAATGAGCAGTTCTTC
.	TRBV24-1	16	.	TRBJ1-5	CATSDTGGASNQPQHF	TGTGCCACCAGTGATACGGGGGGCGCGAGCAATCAGCCCCAGCATTTT
.	TRBV2	16	medium-sized	TRBJ1-5	CASSRGGDSRYQPQHF	TGTGCCAGCTCCCGAGGGGGGGATTCTCGGTATCAGCCCCAGCATTTT
.	TRBV28	17	medium-sized	TRBJ2-7	CASSSRGSQTLDDEQYF	TGTGCCAGCAGTTCCAGGGGAAGTCAGACTCTAGACGACGAGCAGTACTTC
TRBD1	TRBV25-1	17	.	TRBJ2-3	CASSELAGTASTDTQYF	TGTGCCAGCAGTGAGTTGGCTGGGACAGCCAGCACAGATACGCAGTATTTT
.	TRBV6-5	13	few	TRBJ2-5	CASSKGHLETQYF	TGTGCCAGCAGTAAGGGACATCTGGAGACCCAGTACTTC
TRBD2	TRBV11-2	15	.	TRBJ2-1	CASSFGGGPGNEQFF	TGTGCCAGCAGCTTCGGGGGAGGGCCGGGGAATGAGCAGTTCTTC
.	TRBV5-1	16	.	TRBJ2-1	CASSPTVGTRYNEQFF	TGCGCCAGCAGCCCTACAGTTGGGACTCGATACAATGAGCAGTTCTTC
TRBD1	TRBV2	15	.	TRBJ2-2	CASSRTGGNTGELFF	TGTGCCAGCAGTCGGACAGGGGGGAACACCGGGGAGCTGTTTTTT